Listed below are T cell receptor beta chains from one sample, sequenced in a study of tumor-infiltrating lymphocytes in primary liver carcinoma. One entry per CDR3 protein, called by TCRdb with MiXCR from the multiplex PCR reads. Among about 180,000 distinct CDR3 sequences listed, 50% to 75% were seen once. The sample comprised peripheral blood. These receptors all come from a man in his forties or fifties with primary liver carcinoma and hepatitis B virus infection. Each CDR3 is given with its conserved first and last residue. D genes are given only for firm matches. Not all rows give a size; the values are once, few, many and, for expanded clones, a class.

DNA	CDR3	size	D	V	J
TGTGCCAGCAGCCCTGAGGGGTGGGACACTGAAGCTTTCTTT	CASSPEGWDTEAFF	few	.	TRBV6-1	TRBJ1-1
TGTGTCACCAGTGACTGGACTAGCGGGGACACCGGGGAGCTGTTTTTT	CVTSDWTSGDTGELFF	.	TRBD2	TRBV24-1	TRBJ2-2
TGTGCCAGCAGCTTAAATTTATGGGAGCAAGAGATCCAGTACTTC	CASSLNLWEQEIQYF	.	.	TRBV7-8	TRBJ2-5
TGTGCCAGCAGCCAATCAGGGGGGATATCGACCCTCCACTTT	CASSQSGGISTLHF	many	TRBD1	TRBV14	TRBJ1-6
TGTGCCAGCAGTTCCGGGGACAGGGCTGGAAACACCATATATTTT	CASSSGDRAGNTIYF	few	TRBD1	TRBV6-6	TRBJ1-3
TGCGCCAGCAGCCGCGAGCACAGGGGAGCCTACGAGCAGTACTTC	CASSREHRGAYEQYF	.	TRBD1	TRBV4-1	TRBJ2-7
TGTGCCAGCAGTCACATTGGGCTCTCTAGCGGGCGCTACGAGCAGTACTTC	CASSHIGLSSGRYEQYF	.	TRBD2	TRBV11-2	TRBJ2-7
TGCGCCAGCAGCCCGGGGGACAGGGGTGACCAAGAGACCCAGTACTTC	CASSPGDRGDQETQYF	few	TRBD1	TRBV4-1	TRBJ2-5
TGCAGCGGTGAGGGCGAAAATCAGCCCCAGCATTTT	CSGEGENQPQHF	once	.	TRBV29-1	TRBJ1-5
TGCGCCAGCAGCCAAGAAAGACGGGAGACAGATACGCAGTATTTT	CASSQERRETDTQYF	once	.	TRBV4-1	TRBJ2-3
TGTGCCAGCAGTTTAAGTGAGGGAATGGCTGGGGCCAACGTCCTGACTTTC	CASSLSEGMAGANVLTF	few	.	TRBV12-3/TRBV12-4	TRBJ2-6
TGTGCCAGCAGCTTGCGTATCGGACTAGCGGGGACTGGGGCCAACGTCCTGACGTTC	CASSLRIGLAGTGANVLTF	.	TRBD2	TRBV11-2	TRBJ2-6
TGCGCCAGCAGCTTGACTAGCGGGAGCTACAATGAGCAGTACTTC	CASSLTSGSYNEQYF	.	TRBD2	TRBV5-1	TRBJ2-4
TGCAGCGTTGAAGGACAGGGGGCGTACGAGCGGTACTTC	CSVEGQGAYERYF	.	TRBD1	TRBV29-1	TRBJ2-7
TGTACCAGCAGGCACGGGGCTAACAAGCAGTTCTTC	CTSRHGANKQFF	.	.	TRBV6-6	TRBJ2-1
TGTGCCAGCAAAGTGGGACAGGAGACTTACAATGAGCAGTTCTTC	CASKVGQETYNEQFF	.	TRBD1	TRBV6-1	TRBJ2-1
TGTGCCAGCAGCATGGGACTAGTGTTCACCGGGGAGCTGTTTTTT	CASSMGLVFTGELFF	few	TRBD2	TRBV5-5	TRBJ2-2
TGTGCCAGCAGTTTAATCGGGAACAATGAAGCTTTCTTT	CASSLIGNNEAFF	.	.	TRBV12-3/TRBV12-4	TRBJ1-1
TGTGCCAGCAGCCCTGCGTATCGGACAACGGGCTACACCTTC	CASSPAYRTTGYTF	.	.	TRBV5-5	TRBJ1-2
TGTGCCATCAGTGGGGCGGGAGGGGGCTACAATGAGCAGTTCTTC	CAISGAGGGYNEQFF	.	TRBD2	TRBV10-3	TRBJ2-1
TGCAGCGCCGACACGAACACTGAAGCTTTCTTT	CSADTNTEAFF	many	.	TRBV29-1	TRBJ1-1
TGTGCCAGCAGTCCCGGACGGAATAATGAAAAACTGTTTTTT	CASSPGRNNEKLFF	.	.	TRBV6-6	TRBJ1-4
TGTGCCATCAGTGAGTCGGGACTAGCGGGGACCAAGTACGAGCAGTACTTC	CAISESGLAGTKYEQYF	.	TRBD2	TRBV10-3	TRBJ2-7
TGTGCCAGCAGGTCTACCGGGACAGGGAAATCAACTAATGAAAAACTGTTTTTT	CASRSTGTGKSTNEKLFF	.	TRBD1	TRBV28	TRBJ1-4
TGTGCCAGCACCCACTGGACGATCGAAGAGACCCAGTACTTC	CASTHWTIEETQYF	.	.	TRBV7-9	TRBJ2-5
TGTGCCAGCAGCAAAGTGGCCGACACTGAAGCTTTCTTT	CASSKVADTEAFF	.	.	TRBV21-1	TRBJ1-1
TGCGCCAGCAGCTTCGGCGGAGACACAGATACGCAGTATTTT	CASSFGGDTDTQYF	.	.	TRBV5-1	TRBJ2-3
TGTGCTAGCGGCCACGTCAGTCTGGGAGAGACCCAGTACTTC	CASGHVSLGETQYF	.	.	TRBV11-2	TRBJ2-5
TGTGCCAGCAGTGGATGGGCAGGGGGCAAAGGCTACACCTTC	CASSGWAGGKGYTF	.	TRBD1	TRBV6-1	TRBJ1-2
TGCGCCAGCGGGCGGGGGGGCACCTCTGAAGAGACCCAGTACTTC	CASGRGGTSEETQYF	.	TRBD2	TRBV10-2	TRBJ2-5
TGTGCCAGCAGCTCCTTAGCGGGAGAGGAAGATACGCAGTATTTT	CASSSLAGEEDTQYF	many	TRBD2	TRBV11-2	TRBJ2-3
TGCGCCAGCAGTGAGTCACATGGGGCACGAGAGCAGTACTTC	CASSESHGAREQYF	once	.	TRBV10-2	TRBJ2-7
TGTGCCAGCAGCCGAGATCTAGCGGGCGAGCAGTACTTC	CASSRDLAGEQYF	.	TRBD2	TRBV6-6	TRBJ2-7
TGTGCCAGCAGTGAAGGACTAGCGGGAGCAGATACGCAGTATTTT	CASSEGLAGADTQYF	.	TRBD2	TRBV6-1	TRBJ2-3
TGTGCCAGCAGCTTGACAGGAGCTTTACAAGAGACCCAGTACTTC	CASSLTGALQETQYF	.	.	TRBV5-4	TRBJ2-5
TGTGCCAGCACCCAACCGGGACAGCATGGCTACACCTTC	CASTQPGQHGYTF	few	TRBD1	TRBV6-5	TRBJ1-2
TGTGCCAGCGGCTCAGGGGGGGGCCCCCAAAGCATTCAGTACTTC	CASGSGGGPQSIQYF	.	.	TRBV5-6	TRBJ2-4
TGTGCCAGCAGTTTCTATAGGGTGGACAGGGAGCAGTTCTTC	CASSFYRVDREQFF	.	TRBD1	TRBV12-3/TRBV12-4	TRBJ2-1
TGCGCCAGCAGCCAACTCGACAGGGAGGCCTACGAGCAGTACTTC	CASSQLDREAYEQYF	few	.	TRBV4-1	TRBJ2-7
TGCGCCAGCAGCCAGGCACGACTGAAGGAAGCTTTCTTT	CASSQARLKEAFF	few	.	TRBV4-1	TRBJ1-1
TGTGCCAGCAGTTTTGTAAGTGTTCAACACCAGCATTTT	CASSFVSVQHQHF	.	.	TRBV12-3/TRBV12-4	TRBJ1-5
TGTGCCAGCAGTGAATTAGGGGGGGATGACGAGCAGTACTTC	CASSELGGDDEQYF	few	.	TRBV6-1	TRBJ2-7
TGTGCCAGCAGCTCGGGACAGCTGAACACTGAAGCTTTCTTT	CASSSGQLNTEAFF	once	TRBD1	TRBV7-9	TRBJ1-1
TGCGCCAGCAGTAAGGGGGCTGGGGATCAGCCCCAGCATTTT	CASSKGAGDQPQHF	few	TRBD1	TRBV10-2	TRBJ1-5
TGTGCTAGTGGTTTTGGGGACCGCGGTGAGCAGTTCTTC	CASGFGDRGEQFF	.	.	TRBV12-5	TRBJ2-1
TGCAGCGTTCGGACTACAGATACGCAGTATTTT	CSVRTTDTQYF	.	.	TRBV29-1	TRBJ2-3
TGTGCCAGCAGCTCGACGACTAGCGGGCTTAACACCGGGGAGCTGTTTTTT	CASSSTTSGLNTGELFF	.	TRBD2	TRBV5-6	TRBJ2-2